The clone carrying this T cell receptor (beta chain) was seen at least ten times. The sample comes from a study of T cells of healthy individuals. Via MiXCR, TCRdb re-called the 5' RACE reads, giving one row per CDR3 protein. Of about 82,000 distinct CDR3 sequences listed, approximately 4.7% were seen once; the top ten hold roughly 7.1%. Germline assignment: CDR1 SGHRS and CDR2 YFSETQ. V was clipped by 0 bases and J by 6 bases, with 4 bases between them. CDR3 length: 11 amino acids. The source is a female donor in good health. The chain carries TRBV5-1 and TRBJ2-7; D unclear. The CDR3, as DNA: TGCGCCAGCAGCTTGGGGATCGAGCAGTACTTC. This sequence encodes CASSLGIEQYF.